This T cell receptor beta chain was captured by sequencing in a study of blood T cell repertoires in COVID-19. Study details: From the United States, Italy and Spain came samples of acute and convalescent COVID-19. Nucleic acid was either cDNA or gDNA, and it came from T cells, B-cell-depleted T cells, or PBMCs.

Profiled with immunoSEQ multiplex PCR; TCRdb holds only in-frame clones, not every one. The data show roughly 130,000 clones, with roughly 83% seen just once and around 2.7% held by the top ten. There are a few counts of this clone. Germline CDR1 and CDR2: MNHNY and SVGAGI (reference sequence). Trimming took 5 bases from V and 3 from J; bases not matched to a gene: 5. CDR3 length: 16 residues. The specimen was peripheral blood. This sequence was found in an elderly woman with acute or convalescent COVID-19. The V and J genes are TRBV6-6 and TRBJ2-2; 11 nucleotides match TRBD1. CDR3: CASSRSGQGDTGELFF. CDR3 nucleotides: TGTGCCAGCAGTCGGTCGGGACAGGGGGACACCGGGGAGCTGTTTTTT.